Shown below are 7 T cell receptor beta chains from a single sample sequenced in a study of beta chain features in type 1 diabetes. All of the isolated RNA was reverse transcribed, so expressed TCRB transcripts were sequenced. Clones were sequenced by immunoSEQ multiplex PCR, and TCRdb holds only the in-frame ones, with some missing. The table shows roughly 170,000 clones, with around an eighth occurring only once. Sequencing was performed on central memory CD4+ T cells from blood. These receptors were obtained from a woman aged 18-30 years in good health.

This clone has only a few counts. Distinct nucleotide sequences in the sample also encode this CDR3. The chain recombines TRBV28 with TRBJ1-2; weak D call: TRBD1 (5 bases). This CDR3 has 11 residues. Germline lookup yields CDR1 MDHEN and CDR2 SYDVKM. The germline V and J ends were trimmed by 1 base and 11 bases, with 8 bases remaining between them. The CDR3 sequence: CASSLFRGYTF. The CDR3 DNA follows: TGTGCCAGCAGTTTATTCCGGGGGTACACCTTC.

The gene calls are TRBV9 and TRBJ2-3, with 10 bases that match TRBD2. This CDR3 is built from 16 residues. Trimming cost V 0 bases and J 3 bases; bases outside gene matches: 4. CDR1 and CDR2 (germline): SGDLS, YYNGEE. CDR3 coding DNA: TGTGCCAGCAGCGTAGCGTCTAGCGGGAGAACAGATACGCAGTATTTT. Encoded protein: CASSVASSGRTDTQYF.

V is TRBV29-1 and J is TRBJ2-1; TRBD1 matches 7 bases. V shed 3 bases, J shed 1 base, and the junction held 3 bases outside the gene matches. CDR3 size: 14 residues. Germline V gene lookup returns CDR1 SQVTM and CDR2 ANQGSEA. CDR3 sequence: CSVDYRGSYNEQFF. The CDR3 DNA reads TGCAGCGTTGATTACAGGGGATCCTACAATGAGCAGTTCTTC.

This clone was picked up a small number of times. CDR3 nucleotides: TGTGCCTGGAAGACGGGGGGAGTCACTGAAGCTTTCTTT. It codes for CAWKTGGVTEAFF. The V gene is TRBV30, the J gene TRBJ1-1; the D gene is possibly TRBD1 (5 bases). CDR1 is GTSNPN, CDR2 SVGIG, per germline (reference sequence). The CDR3 contains 13 residues. Deletions cut 4 bases from V and 4 bases from J, with 13 bases between.

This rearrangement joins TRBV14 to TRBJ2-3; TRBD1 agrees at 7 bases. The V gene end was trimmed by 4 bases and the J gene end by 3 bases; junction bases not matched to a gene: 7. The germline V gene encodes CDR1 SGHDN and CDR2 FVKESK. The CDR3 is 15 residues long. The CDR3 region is CASSRDSGRTDTQYF. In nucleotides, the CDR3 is TGTGCCAGCAGCCGGGACAGCGGACGGACAGATACGCAGTATTTT.

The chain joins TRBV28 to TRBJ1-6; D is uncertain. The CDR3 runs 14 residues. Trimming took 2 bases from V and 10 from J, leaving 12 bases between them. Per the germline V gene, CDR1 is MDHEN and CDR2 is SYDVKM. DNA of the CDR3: TGTGCCAGCAGTTTAAGACGAGGAGGCTCACCCCTCCACTTT. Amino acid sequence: CASSLRRGGSPLHF.

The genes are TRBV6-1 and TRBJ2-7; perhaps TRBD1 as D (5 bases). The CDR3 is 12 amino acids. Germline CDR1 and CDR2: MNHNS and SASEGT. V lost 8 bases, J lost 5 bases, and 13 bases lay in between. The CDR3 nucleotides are TGTGCCAGCCGTAAGGACAAACACGAGCAGTACTTC. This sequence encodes CASRKDKHEQYF.